This T cell receptor (beta chain) was captured in a study of blood T cells in healthy people across ages. The germline gives CDR1 LGHNA, CDR2 YSLEER. The CDR3 consists of 13 residues. The V and J ends lost 8 bases and 10 bases, in that order; junction bases with no gene match: 8. PCR was performed a second time for about 7 to 11 cycles using a sample-barcoded 5' primer and a J-beta primer mix. Each cDNA molecule, via a template-switch adaptor with 12 random nucleotides, was tagged. TCRdb recomputed calls from the 5' RACE reads with MiXCR, one row per CDR3 protein. The sample shows under 1,100,000 distinct CDR3 sequences, approximately 25% of them seen only once. On this clonotype: The antigen is not known.

Points from the study as a whole: Long-lived donors exceeded aged donors in naive CD4+ cells and diversity.

This sample also appeared in a second study, on T cells of mothers and their children. From that report: All donors were healthy and Caucasian; they were a few mothers and their six children.

Source material: blood. The genes are TRBV4-3 and TRBJ1-6, with 7 bases matching TRBD1. The TCR sequence derives from a girl aged 2 to 9 in good health. The chain's CDR3 is CASGLQGSSPLHF. In nucleotides, the CDR3 is TGCGCCAGCGGATTACAGGGGTCGTCACCCCTCCACTTT.